The following is a TCR beta chain sequence with its context. Its cognate antigen has yet to be identified. The record has no base qualities; no much larger clone is one base away. What the time point label conveys for this sample: before anti-PD-1 therapy. For bulk TCRbeta sequencing, genomic DNA was extracted from tumor biopsies or peripheral blood, and input amounts ranged from about 600 ng to 6,004 ng. Every patient was a poor candidate for surgical resection and had histologically proven advanced or metastatic basal or squamous cell carcinoma. Of the 10 or so patients in the basal cell carcinoma cohort, 8 or 9 underwent bulk tumor TCR sequencing. Deep TCRbeta sequencing was performed with the immunoSEQ platform. As for how the authors treated the data: For further analysis, only productive rearrangements were exported out of the immunoSEQ Analyzer. T cell phenotypes were assigned to bulk TCRbeta clonotypes by matching the clonotypes to single-cell RNA+TCR-seq clones that had the same TCRbeta sequence. Clone enrichment in tumor was calculated as tumor frequency divided by PBMC frequency from bulk TCR sequencing. GLIPH was used to group TCRs into specificity groups, clusters of distinct TCRs likely recognizing common antigens via shared CDR3 motifs. The immuneACCESS repertoire file appears here via TCRdb, limited to in-frame rearrangements. These files lack a portion of the clones; in checked studies, under half of the deficit traces to unresolved V genes, and the cause of the others is not known. That table furnishes V, J and clone size, whereas the DNA furnished D and trimming. For this sample there are around 46,000 clones; 75% to 85% appear just once. The top ten constitute over 15% of the sample.

The entry originates in a study of T cells in tumors after PD-1 blockade (dated by TCRdb to between 2017 and 2020). Study-level background: Patients were excluded if they had prior checkpoint blockade, use of systemic immunosuppressants, or recent radiotherapy or other anti-cancer therapy within 4 weeks. Patients received pembrolizumab 200 mg every 3 weeks or cemiplimab 350 mg every 2 weeks. On average, peripheral blood samples had 113,528 TCR templates (range about 23,000-260,000) and roughly 35,000 unique clonotypes. To compare clonotypes in blood versus tumor, bulk TCR sequencing was run on roughly 11 peripheral blood samples drawn from a few patients. RECIST version 1.1 was the standard used to evaluate clinical response. Ongoing daily vismodegib 150 mg was also given to a subset of patients during anti-PD-1 treatment. Using site-matched tumors from BCC or SCC patients sampled before and after anti-PD-1 therapy, the study carried out paired single-cell RNA and TCR sequencing. Results and caveats for the whole study, not just this receptor: The source of novel T cell clones was not identified, and lymphoid organs or rare unexpanded clones within the tumor or the tumor periphery could be included among the possible sources. Approximately 41% of the TCR clonotypes from tumors also showed up in blood, and some novel exhausted tumor clones were present in pre-treatment blood, which suggests peripheral recruitment.

From cysteine to phenylalanine, the CDR3 is 15 amino acids long. Of all the DNA, just the CDR3 is kept, 45 bases in frame from base 1. V drops 1 base and J drops 2 bases, leaving 11 bases in between. CDR1 MNHNS and CDR2 SASEGT were looked up in the germline V gene. The sequences come from PBMCs, collected before anti-PD-1 treatment. The rearrangement joined TRBV6-1 to TRBJ1-2, and the D gene may be TRBD1, 5 bases matching. The receptor's source is a human donor with basal cell carcinoma. The bases read TGTGCCAGCAGTGAAGTGGGCAGGGCCAACTATGGCTACACCTTC. It translates to CASSEVGRANYGYTF.